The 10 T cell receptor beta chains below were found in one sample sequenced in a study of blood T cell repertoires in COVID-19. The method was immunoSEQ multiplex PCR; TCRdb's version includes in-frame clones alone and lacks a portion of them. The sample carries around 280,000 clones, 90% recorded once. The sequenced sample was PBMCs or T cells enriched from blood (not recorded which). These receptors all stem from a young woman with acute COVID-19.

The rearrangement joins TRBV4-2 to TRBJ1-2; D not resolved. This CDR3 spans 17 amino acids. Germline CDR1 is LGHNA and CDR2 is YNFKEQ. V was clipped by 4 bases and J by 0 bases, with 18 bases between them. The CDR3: CASSPMADIYSNYGYTF. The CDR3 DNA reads TGTGCCAGCAGCCCTATGGCAGACATTTATTCTAACTATGGCTACACCTTC.

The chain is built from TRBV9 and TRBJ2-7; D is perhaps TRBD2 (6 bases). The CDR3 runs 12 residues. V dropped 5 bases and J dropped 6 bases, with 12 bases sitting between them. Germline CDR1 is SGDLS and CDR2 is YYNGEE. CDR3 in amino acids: CASRSGEGEQYF. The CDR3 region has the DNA TGTGCCAGCAGGTCGGGGGAAGGCGAGCAGTACTTC.

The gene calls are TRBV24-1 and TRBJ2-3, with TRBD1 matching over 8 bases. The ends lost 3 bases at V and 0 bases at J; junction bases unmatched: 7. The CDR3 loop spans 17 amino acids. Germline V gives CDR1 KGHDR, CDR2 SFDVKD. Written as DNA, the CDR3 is TGTGCCACCAGTGATCCCTGGGACAGGCCAAGCACAGATACGCAGTATTTT. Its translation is CATSDPWDRPSTDTQYF.

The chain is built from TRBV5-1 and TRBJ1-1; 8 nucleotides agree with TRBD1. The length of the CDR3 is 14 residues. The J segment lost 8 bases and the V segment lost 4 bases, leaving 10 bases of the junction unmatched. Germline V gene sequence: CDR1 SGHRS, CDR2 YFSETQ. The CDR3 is CASSPGTGGREAFF. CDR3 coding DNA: TGCGCCAGCAGCCCTGGGACAGGCGGTCGCGAAGCTTTCTTT. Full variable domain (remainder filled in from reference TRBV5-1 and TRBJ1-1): KAGVTQTPRYLIKTRGQQVTLSCSPISGHRSVSWYQQTPGQGLQFLFEYFSETQRNKGNFPGRFSGRQFSNSRSEMNVSTLELGDSALYLCASSPGTGGREAFFGQGTRLTVV.

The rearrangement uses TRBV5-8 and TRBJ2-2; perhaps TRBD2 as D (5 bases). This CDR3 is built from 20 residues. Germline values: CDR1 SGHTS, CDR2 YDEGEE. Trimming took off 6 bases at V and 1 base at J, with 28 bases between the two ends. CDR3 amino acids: CASTTWAYIMRRENTGELFF. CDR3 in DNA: TGTGCCAGCACCACGTGGGCTTACATCATGAGACGGGAGAACACCGGGGAGCTGTTTTTT.

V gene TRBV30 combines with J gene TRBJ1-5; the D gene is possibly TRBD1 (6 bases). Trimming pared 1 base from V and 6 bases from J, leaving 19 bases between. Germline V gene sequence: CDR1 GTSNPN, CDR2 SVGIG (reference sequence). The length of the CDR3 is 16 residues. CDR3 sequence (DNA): TGTGCCTGGAGTGGTCCAGGCAGGGGCGAGGGTCAGCCCCAGCATTTT. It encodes CAWSGPGRGEGQPQHF.

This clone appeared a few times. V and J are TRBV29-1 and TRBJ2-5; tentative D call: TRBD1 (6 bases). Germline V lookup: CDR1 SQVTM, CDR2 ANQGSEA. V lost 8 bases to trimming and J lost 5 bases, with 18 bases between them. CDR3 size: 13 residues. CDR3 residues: CSLTLGGGETQYF. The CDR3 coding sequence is TGCAGCCTCACGTTAGGGGGTGGCGAGACCCAGTACTTC.

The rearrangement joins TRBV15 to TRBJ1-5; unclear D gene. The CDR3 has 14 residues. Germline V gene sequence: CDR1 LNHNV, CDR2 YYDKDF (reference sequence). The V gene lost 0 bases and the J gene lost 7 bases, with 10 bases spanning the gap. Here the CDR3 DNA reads TGTGCCACCAGCAGAGATAGGCGGTTGCAGCCCCAGCATTTT. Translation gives CATSRDRRLQPQHF.

DNA of the CDR3: TGTGCCAGCAGTTTACTTCCCTTCTATGGCTACACCTTC. Its translation: CASSLLPFYGYTF. The V and J genes are TRBV28 and TRBJ1-2, with no clear D. V was shortened by 2 bases and J by 4 bases, with 8 bases between the two germline ends. CDR1 is MDHEN, CDR2 SYDVKM, per germline. This CDR3 comprises 13 residues.

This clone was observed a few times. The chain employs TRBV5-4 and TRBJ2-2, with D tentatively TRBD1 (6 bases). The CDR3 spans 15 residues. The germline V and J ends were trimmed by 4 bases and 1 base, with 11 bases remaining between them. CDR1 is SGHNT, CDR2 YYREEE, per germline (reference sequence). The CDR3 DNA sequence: TGTGCCAGCAGCGGCAAGACAGGGAACACCGGGGAGCTGTTTTTT. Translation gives CASSGKTGNTGELFF.